A selection of T cell receptor beta chains follows, all from one sample in a study of T cell responses to AZD1222 COVID-19 vaccine. The protocol was immunoSEQ multiplex PCR, while the TCRdb copy is restricted to in-frame clones and leaves out a portion. The repertoire holds roughly 120,000 clones, with around 88% as singletons. The sequenced sample was peripheral blood, obtained 28 days after the second AZD1222 dose. The receptors were gathered from an adult who received the AZD1222 COVID-19 vaccine. The conserved cysteine and the conserved F or W are not part of the CDR3 here. A D gene is named only where the DNA matches it firmly.

v_gene,d_gene,CDR3aa
TRBV7-9,.,ASSLGASYEQY
TRBV29-1,.,SVALGKRDNEQF
TRBV27,TRBD1,ASSRGTGNYEQY
TRBV4-1,.,ASSQRIGGLRTEAF
TRBV6-2/TRBV6-3,.,ASSLVGGWYGYT
TRBV28,.,ASSLRTGRAYEQY
TRBV7-7,TRBD1,ASSPGTGAYEQY
TRBV5-4,.,ASSLWRGRADYGYT
TRBV11-2,.,ASSPEWETQY
TRBV7-2,.,ASSLQGNTIY